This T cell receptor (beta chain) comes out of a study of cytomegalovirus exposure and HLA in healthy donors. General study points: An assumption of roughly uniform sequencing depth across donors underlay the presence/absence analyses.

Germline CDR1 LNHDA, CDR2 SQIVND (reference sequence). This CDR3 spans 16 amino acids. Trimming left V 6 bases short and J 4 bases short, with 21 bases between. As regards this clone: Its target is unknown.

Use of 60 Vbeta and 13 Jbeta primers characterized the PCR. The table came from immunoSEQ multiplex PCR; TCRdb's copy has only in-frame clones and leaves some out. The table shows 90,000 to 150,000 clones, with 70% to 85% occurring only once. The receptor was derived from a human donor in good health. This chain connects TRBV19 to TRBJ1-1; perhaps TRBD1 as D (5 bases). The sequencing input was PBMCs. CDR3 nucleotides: TGTGCCAGTAGCCCAACCCTTCAAAGGGGAACCACTGAAGCTTTCTTT. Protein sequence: CASSPTLQRGTTEAFF.